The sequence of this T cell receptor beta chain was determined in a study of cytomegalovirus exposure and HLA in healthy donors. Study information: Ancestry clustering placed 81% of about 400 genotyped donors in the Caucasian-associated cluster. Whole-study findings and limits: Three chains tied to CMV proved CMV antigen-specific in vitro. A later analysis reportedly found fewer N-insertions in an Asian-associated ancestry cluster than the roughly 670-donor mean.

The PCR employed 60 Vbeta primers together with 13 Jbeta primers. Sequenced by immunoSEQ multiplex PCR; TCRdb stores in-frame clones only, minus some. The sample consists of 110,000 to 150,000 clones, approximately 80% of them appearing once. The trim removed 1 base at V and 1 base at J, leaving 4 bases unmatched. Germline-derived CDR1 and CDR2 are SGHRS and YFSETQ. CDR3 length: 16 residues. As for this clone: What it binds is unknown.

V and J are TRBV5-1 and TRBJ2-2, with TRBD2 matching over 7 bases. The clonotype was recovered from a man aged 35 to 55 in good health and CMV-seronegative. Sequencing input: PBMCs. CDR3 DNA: TGCGCCAGCAGCTTGTTCCAGCGGGAGAACACCGGGGAGCTGTTTTTT. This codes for CASSLFQRENTGELFF.